The entry below describes one T cell receptor beta chain. Its antigen is not yet known. Base qualities are not recorded, but no much larger clone differs from it by a single base. From the cysteine up to the phenylalanine, the CDR3 has a length of 13 residues. CDR3 DNA only is kept here, 39 bases in frame from base 1. The germline V gene yields SGHVS for CDR1 and FNYEAQ for CDR2. The junction shows trimming of 4 bases on V and 8 bases on J, plus 15 bases between the germline ends. The library came from the immunoSEQ multiplex PCR assay. As stored in TCRdb, this immuneACCESS dataset retains in-frame rearrangements with V and J assigned. A fraction of the clones does not appear; measured against another copy, unresolved V genes explain less than half of the discrepancy, and the remainder lacks a known reason. Present in this sample are roughly 710,000 clones, approximately 83% of which were seen just once. Together, the top ten hold roughly 0.01% of the sample.

The sample comes from a study of shared T cell receptors in the human thymus (dated by TCRdb to the early 2020s). Regarding the complete study: The study examined how self-reactive, shared T-cell receptor alpha chains are generated in the human thymus.

The sample also formed part of further work on human thymus T cells. According to the second study: Immunologically healthy infants undergoing open corrective cardiac surgery for congenital heart defects in Finland were used as donors. Thymus tissue was obtained as surgical resects removed during corrective cardiac surgery. Both the thymic and the peripheral blood repertoires appeared to show biased V and J gene segment usage. The related research reported highly overlapping thymic TCR repertoires among unrelated individuals. The study described the TCR alpha and beta repertoires in under 10 infant thymus samples and a few matching peripheral blood samples. The infant donors were roughly 7 to 244 days old, and the cohort included six males and two females. Thymocytes were released mechanically from tissue and stored at -70 °C as pellets of roughly 9-31 million cells. Genomic DNA was extracted from frozen cell pellets with a QIAsymphony instrument. The immunoSEQ multiplex PCR assay was used to amplify the TCRB and TCRAD loci from a standardized amount of quality-controlled genomic DNA. The amplicons covered the V(D)J region and were long enough to include the CDR3 and to identify the V and J genes. The commercial immunoSEQ service was used to sequence amplicons on an Illumina platform. Primer bias and sequencing errors were corrected using previously described methods, and TCRAD and TCRB definitions followed the IMGT database. Analysis of the repertoires was done with immunoSEQ Analyzer 3.0 and VDJTools and included basic statistics, V/J segment usage, diversity estimates, rarefaction and pairwise overlap. To estimate diversity, the Chao1, ChaoE, Efron-Thisted, Shannon and inverse Simpson indices were applied, and diversity was also estimated on datasets down-sampled to the smallest sample. Repertoire overlap was assessed by strict matching of CDR3 nucleotide sequence, V gene and J gene, and clustering was done by Jaccard-based multidimensional scaling. On average, thymus samples yielded 650,000 to 1,000,000 unique TCRB clonotypes, whereas blood samples yielded about 80,000.

This chain joins TRBV7-6 to TRBJ2-7; 5 matching bases give a weak D call of TRBD1. This clonotype was sampled from a girl less than two years old with a congenital heart defect. Donor details come from another sample of the same person, matched by shared clones. Source material: thymocytes. The DNA reads as follows: TGTGCCAGCAGCTCCAGCCCGTTGGGGCAGCAGTACTTC. It translates as CASSSSPLGQQYF.